These T cell receptor beta chains were read from a single sample in a study of control samples from healthy donors and cancer patients. The assay was immunoSEQ multiplex PCR, and TCRdb's table has in-frame clones only and misses some. The table includes more than 95,000 clones, around four fifths detected once. The sequencing sample was made of blood. The receptor source for this set is a woman aged 45-65 years in good health. The CDR3 runs from the conserved cysteine through the conserved F or W. Fields, in order: clone size, J gene, D gene, V gene, CDR3 DNA, CDR3 protein. The D gene is left open where the match is weak. Not all rows give a size; the values are once, few, many and, for expanded clones, a class.

clone size: once
J gene: TRBJ2-1
D gene: TRBD1
V gene: TRBV2
CDR3 DNA: TGTGCCAGCAGTTTGGGACAGTTTTTTGCCAATGAGCAGTTCTTC
CDR3 protein: CASSLGQFFANEQFF

clone size: NA
J gene: TRBJ2-7
D gene: NA
V gene: TRBV4-3
CDR3 DNA: TGCGCCAGCAGCCAAGCGCCCAACGGGGAGCAGTACTTC
CDR3 protein: CASSQAPNGEQYF

clone size: NA
J gene: TRBJ2-3
D gene: NA
V gene: TRBV10-3
CDR3 DNA: TGTGCCATCAGTGAGGGGCTCGGCACAGATACGCAGTATTTT
CDR3 protein: CAISEGLGTDTQYF

clone size: NA
J gene: TRBJ2-1
D gene: NA
V gene: TRBV28
CDR3 DNA: TGTGCCAGCAGGGCAGCGAGCTCCTACAATGAGCAGTTCTTC
CDR3 protein: CASRAASSYNEQFF

clone size: NA
J gene: TRBJ2-7
D gene: NA
V gene: TRBV7-2
CDR3 DNA: TGTGCCAGCAGCTTGTCTCCGGGGGAGGCCTACGAGCAGTACTTC
CDR3 protein: CASSLSPGEAYEQYF

clone size: NA
J gene: TRBJ1-2
D gene: NA
V gene: TRBV12-3/TRBV12-4
CDR3 DNA: TGTGCCAGCAGCCATCGGCGTACAGGTGGCTACACCTTC
CDR3 protein: CASSHRRTGGYTF

clone size: NA
J gene: TRBJ1-1
D gene: NA
V gene: TRBV24-1
CDR3 DNA: TGTGCCACCAGTGAGCCGGGACAAGTCGCTCGAGCTTTCTTT
CDR3 protein: CATSEPGQVARAFF

clone size: NA
J gene: TRBJ1-2
D gene: NA
V gene: TRBV11-2
CDR3 DNA: TGTGCCAGCAGCTCGCAGGGGTATGGCTACGCCTTC
CDR3 protein: CASSSQGYGYAF

clone size: NA
J gene: TRBJ2-7
D gene: NA
V gene: TRBV10-3
CDR3 DNA: TGTGCCATCAGTGCCGGGAGTTACGAGCAGTACTTC
CDR3 protein: CAISAGSYEQYF

clone size: NA
J gene: TRBJ1-5
D gene: NA
V gene: TRBV30
CDR3 DNA: TGTGCCTGGAGTGTGGGTCGGGACGGAAGATCCCCGTATAGCAATCAGCCCCAGCATTTT
CDR3 protein: CAWSVGRDGRSPYSNQPQHF

clone size: NA
J gene: TRBJ1-1
D gene: NA
V gene: TRBV12-3/TRBV12-4
CDR3 DNA: TGTGCCAGCAGTTCCTTGAGCAGAACTGAAGCTTTCTTT
CDR3 protein: CASSSLSRTEAFF

clone size: NA
J gene: TRBJ1-1
D gene: NA
V gene: TRBV6-5
CDR3 DNA: TGTGCCAGCAGTTATACAAAGAACACTGAAGCTTTCTTT
CDR3 protein: CASSYTKNTEAFF

clone size: NA
J gene: TRBJ1-3
D gene: NA
V gene: TRBV6-5
CDR3 DNA: TGTGCCAGCAGCGGAGGAGGGGTCAGAAACACCATATATTTT
CDR3 protein: CASSGGGVRNTIYF

clone size: NA
J gene: TRBJ2-1
D gene: NA
V gene: TRBV19
CDR3 DNA: TGTGCCAGTATCAGTGTGGGGGAGGCAAATGAGCAGTTCTTC
CDR3 protein: CASISVGEANEQFF